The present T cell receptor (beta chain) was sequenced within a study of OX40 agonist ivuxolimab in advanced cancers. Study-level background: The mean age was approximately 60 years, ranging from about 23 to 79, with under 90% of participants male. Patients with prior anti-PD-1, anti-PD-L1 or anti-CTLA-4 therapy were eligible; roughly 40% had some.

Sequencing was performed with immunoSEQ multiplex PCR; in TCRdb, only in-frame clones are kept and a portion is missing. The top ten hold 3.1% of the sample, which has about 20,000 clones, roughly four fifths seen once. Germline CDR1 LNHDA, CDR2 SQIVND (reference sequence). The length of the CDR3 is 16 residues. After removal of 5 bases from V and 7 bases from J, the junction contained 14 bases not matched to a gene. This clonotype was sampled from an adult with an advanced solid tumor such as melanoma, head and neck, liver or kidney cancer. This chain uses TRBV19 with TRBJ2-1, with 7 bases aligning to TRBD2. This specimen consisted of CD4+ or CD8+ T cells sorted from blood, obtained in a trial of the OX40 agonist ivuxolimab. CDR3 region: CASSSERGRFGNEQFF. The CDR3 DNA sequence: TGTGCCAGTAGTTCCGAGCGGGGTCGGTTTGGGAATGAGCAGTTCTTC.